Listed below are T cell receptor beta chains from one sample, sequenced in a study of blood T cells in healthy people across ages. TCRdb re-derived calls from the 5' RACE reads in MiXCR, one entry per CDR3 protein. The sample records about 630,000 distinct CDR3 sequences, 20% to 25% being singletons. Sequenced: blood. The receptors come from a man between 65 and 85 years old in good health. The CDR3 runs from the conserved cysteine through the conserved F or W. Fields, in order: CDR3 length, V gene, clone size, D gene, J gene, CDR3 protein, CDR3 DNA. D genes are given only for firm matches. The size entry is marked missing in some rows and otherwise reads once, few, many or a size class.

cdr3_length: 13
v_call: TRBV6-6
clone_size: few
d_call: .
j_call: TRBJ2-1
cdr3_aa: CASSEVTGYEQFF
cdr3_nt: TGTGCCAGCAGTGAGGTGACAGGATATGAGCAGTTCTTC

cdr3_length: 14
v_call: TRBV20-1
clone_size: .
d_call: TRBD1
j_call: TRBJ1-2
cdr3_aa: CSAKSTGGHYGYTF
cdr3_nt: TGCAGTGCTAAGTCGACAGGGGGTCACTATGGCTACACCTTC

cdr3_length: 15
v_call: TRBV9
clone_size: .
d_call: .
j_call: TRBJ1-5
cdr3_aa: CASSPTGGFRQPQHF
cdr3_nt: TGTGCCAGCAGCCCCACCGGGGGGTTCCGTCAGCCCCAGCATTTT

cdr3_length: 15
v_call: TRBV14
clone_size: many
d_call: .
j_call: TRBJ2-5
cdr3_aa: CASSQEDLYQETQYF
cdr3_nt: TGTGCCAGCAGCCAAGAAGACTTATACCAAGAGACCCAGTACTTC

cdr3_length: 16
v_call: TRBV18
clone_size: .
d_call: TRBD1
j_call: TRBJ2-1
cdr3_aa: CASSPLGQGAKIEQFF
cdr3_nt: TGTGCCAGCTCACCACTGGGACAGGGGGCGAAAATTGAGCAGTTCTTC

cdr3_length: 15
v_call: TRBV7-9
clone_size: .
d_call: .
j_call: TRBJ2-1
cdr3_aa: CASSLGQGVLGEQFF
cdr3_nt: TGTGCCAGCAGCTTAGGGCAGGGAGTGTTGGGTGAGCAGTTCTTC

cdr3_length: 18
v_call: TRBV12-3/TRBV12-4
clone_size: .
d_call: TRBD2
j_call: TRBJ2-1
cdr3_aa: CASLRDRGLAGGKNEQFF
cdr3_nt: TGTGCCAGCCTAAGGGACAGGGGACTAGCGGGAGGGAAGAATGAGCAGTTCTTC

cdr3_length: 12
v_call: TRBV24-1
clone_size: .
d_call: .
j_call: TRBJ2-1
cdr3_aa: CATSDTTGKQFF
cdr3_nt: TGTGCCACCAGTGATACCACAGGGAAGCAGTTCTTC

cdr3_length: 15
v_call: TRBV12-3/TRBV12-4
clone_size: .
d_call: TRBD1
j_call: TRBJ1-4
cdr3_aa: CASSLRQGDNEKLFF
cdr3_nt: TGTGCCAGCAGTTTGCGACAGGGCGATAATGAAAAACTGTTTTTT

cdr3_length: 17
v_call: TRBV3-1
clone_size: few
d_call: .
j_call: TRBJ1-2
cdr3_aa: CASSQEYGETNNYGYAF
cdr3_nt: TGTGCCAGCAGCCAAGAGTACGGCGAAACTAATAACTATGGCTACGCCTTC

cdr3_length: 15
v_call: TRBV28
clone_size: .
d_call: TRBD1
j_call: TRBJ2-1
cdr3_aa: CASSSFDRGRNEQFF
cdr3_nt: TGTGCCAGCAGTTCCTTCGACAGGGGGCGGAATGAGCAGTTCTTC

cdr3_length: 13
v_call: TRBV12-3/TRBV12-4
clone_size: many
d_call: .
j_call: TRBJ2-3
cdr3_aa: CASSYSVLDTQYF
cdr3_nt: TGTGCCAGCAGTTATTCCGTGTTGGATACGCAGTATTTT

cdr3_length: 14
v_call: TRBV2
clone_size: .
d_call: .
j_call: TRBJ1-1
cdr3_aa: CASNGVLRNTEAFF
cdr3_nt: TGTGCCAGCAACGGGGTTTTGCGCAACACTGAAGCTTTCTTT

cdr3_length: 16
v_call: TRBV11-2
clone_size: few
d_call: TRBD1
j_call: TRBJ2-1
cdr3_aa: CASRITGTGNYNEQFF
cdr3_nt: TGTGCCAGCAGAATAACCGGGACAGGGAACTACAATGAGCAGTTCTTC

cdr3_length: 15
v_call: TRBV5-1
clone_size: .
d_call: .
j_call: TRBJ2-3
cdr3_aa: CASSLSRPSTDTQYF
cdr3_nt: TGCGCCAGCAGCTTGAGCAGGCCGAGCACAGATACGCAGTATTTT

cdr3_length: 13
v_call: TRBV12-3/TRBV12-4
clone_size: .
d_call: .
j_call: TRBJ1-6
cdr3_aa: CATRIGGDSPLHF
cdr3_nt: TGTGCCACCCGGATTGGGGGCGATTCACCCCTCCACTTT

cdr3_length: 15
v_call: TRBV2
clone_size: .
d_call: .
j_call: TRBJ2-5
cdr3_aa: CASSKATTYQETQYF
cdr3_nt: TGTGCCAGCAGTAAGGCGACAACGTACCAAGAGACCCAGTACTTC

cdr3_length: 15
v_call: TRBV12-3/TRBV12-4
clone_size: few
d_call: TRBD1
j_call: TRBJ2-7
cdr3_aa: CASSPRDRASYEQYF
cdr3_nt: TGTGCCAGCAGTCCTAGGGACAGGGCCTCTTACGAGCAGTACTTC

cdr3_length: 13
v_call: TRBV20-1
clone_size: .
d_call: TRBD1
j_call: TRBJ2-5
cdr3_aa: CSAAGQGKETQYF
cdr3_nt: TGCAGTGCAGCGGGACAGGGCAAAGAGACCCAGTACTTC

cdr3_length: 16
v_call: TRBV3-1
clone_size: .
d_call: TRBD2
j_call: TRBJ2-7
cdr3_aa: CASSPGTSGIPYEQYF
cdr3_nt: TGTGCCAGCAGCCCCGGGACTAGCGGGATTCCCTACGAGCAGTACTTC

cdr3_length: 13
v_call: TRBV7-2
clone_size: few
d_call: .
j_call: TRBJ2-1
cdr3_aa: CASSSILVNEQFF
cdr3_nt: TGTGCCAGCAGCTCCATCCTAGTCAATGAGCAGTTCTTC

cdr3_length: 14
v_call: TRBV28
clone_size: .
d_call: .
j_call: TRBJ2-1
cdr3_aa: CASSFDRISNEQFF
cdr3_nt: TGTGCCAGCAGTTTTGACCGAATTTCCAATGAGCAGTTCTTC

cdr3_length: 17
v_call: TRBV27
clone_size: few
d_call: TRBD2
j_call: TRBJ2-3
cdr3_aa: CASRQGLAGAIPDTQYF
cdr3_nt: TGTGCCAGCAGACAGGGACTAGCGGGAGCGATCCCAGATACGCAGTATTTT

cdr3_length: 14
v_call: TRBV19
clone_size: .
d_call: TRBD1
j_call: TRBJ2-7
cdr3_aa: CASSIADRGYEQYF
cdr3_nt: TGTGCCAGTAGTATTGCGGACAGGGGATACGAGCAGTACTTC

cdr3_length: 14
v_call: TRBV6-5
clone_size: .
d_call: TRBD1
j_call: TRBJ1-2
cdr3_aa: CVSSYSRTGEGYTF
cdr3_nt: TGTGTCAGCAGTTACTCGAGGACAGGGGAGGGCTACACCTTC

cdr3_length: 15
v_call: TRBV24-1
clone_size: .
d_call: TRBD1
j_call: TRBJ2-5
cdr3_aa: CATSTGQGAEETQYF
cdr3_nt: TGTGCCACCAGTACCGGACAGGGGGCCGAAGAGACCCAGTACTTC

cdr3_length: 13
v_call: TRBV20-1
clone_size: .
d_call: .
j_call: TRBJ1-1
cdr3_aa: CSALLWGDTEAFF
cdr3_nt: TGCAGTGCGCTACTCTGGGGGGACACTGAAGCTTTCTTT